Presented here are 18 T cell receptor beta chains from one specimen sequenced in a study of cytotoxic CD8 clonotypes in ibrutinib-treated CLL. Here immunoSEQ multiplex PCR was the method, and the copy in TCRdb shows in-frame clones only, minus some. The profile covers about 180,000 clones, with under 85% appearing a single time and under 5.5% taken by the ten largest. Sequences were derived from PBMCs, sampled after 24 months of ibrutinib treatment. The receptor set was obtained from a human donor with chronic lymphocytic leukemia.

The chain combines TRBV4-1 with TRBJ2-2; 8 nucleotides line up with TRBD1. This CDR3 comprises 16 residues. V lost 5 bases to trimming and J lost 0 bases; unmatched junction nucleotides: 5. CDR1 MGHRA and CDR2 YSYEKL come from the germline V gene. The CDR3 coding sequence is TGCGCCAGCAGCTACGGACAGGGAACGAACACCGGGGAGCTGTTTTTT. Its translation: CASSYGQGTNTGELFF.

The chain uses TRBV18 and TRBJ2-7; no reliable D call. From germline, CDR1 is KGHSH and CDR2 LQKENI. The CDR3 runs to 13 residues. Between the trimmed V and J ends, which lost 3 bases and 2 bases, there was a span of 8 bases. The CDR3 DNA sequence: TGTGCCAGCTCACCGGGATTTCCCTACGAGCAGTACTTC. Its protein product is CASSPGFPYEQYF.

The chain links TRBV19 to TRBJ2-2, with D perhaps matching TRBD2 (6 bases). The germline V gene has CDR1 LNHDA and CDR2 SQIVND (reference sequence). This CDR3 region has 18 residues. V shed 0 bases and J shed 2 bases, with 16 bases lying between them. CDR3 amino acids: CASSIDRLDYFNTGELFF. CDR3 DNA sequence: TGTGCCAGTAGTATAGATCGGCTGGACTACTTCAACACCGGGGAGCTGTTTTTT.

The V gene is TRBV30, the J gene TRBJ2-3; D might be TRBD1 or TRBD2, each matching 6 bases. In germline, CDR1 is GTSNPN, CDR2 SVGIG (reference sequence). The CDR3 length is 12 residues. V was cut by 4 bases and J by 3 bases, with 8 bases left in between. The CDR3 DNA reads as TGTGCCTGGAAGGGGGGAACAGATACGCAGTATTTT. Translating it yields CAWKGGTDTQYF.

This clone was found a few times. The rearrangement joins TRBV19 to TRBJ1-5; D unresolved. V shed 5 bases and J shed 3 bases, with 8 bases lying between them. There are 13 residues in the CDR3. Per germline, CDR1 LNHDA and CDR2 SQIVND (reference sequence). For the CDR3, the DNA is TGTGCCAGTAGTCCAACGCACAATCAGCCCCAGCATTTT. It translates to CASSPTHNQPQHF.

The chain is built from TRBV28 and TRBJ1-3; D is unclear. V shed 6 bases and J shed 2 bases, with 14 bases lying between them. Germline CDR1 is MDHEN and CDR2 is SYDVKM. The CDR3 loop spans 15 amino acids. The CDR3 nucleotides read TGTGCCAGCAGCTTGGTGGGGTATACTGGAAACACCATATATTTT. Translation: CASSLVGYTGNTIYF.

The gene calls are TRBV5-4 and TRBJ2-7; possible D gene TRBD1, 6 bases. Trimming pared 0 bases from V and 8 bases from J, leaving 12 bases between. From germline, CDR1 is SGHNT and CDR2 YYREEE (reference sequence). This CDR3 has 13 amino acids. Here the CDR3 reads CASSLDREIKQYF. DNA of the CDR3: TGTGCCAGCAGCTTGGACAGGGAAATCAAGCAGTACTTC. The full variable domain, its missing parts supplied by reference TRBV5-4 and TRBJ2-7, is ETGVTQSPTHLIKTRGQQVTLRCSSQSGHNTVSWYQQALGQGPQFIFQYYREEENGRGNFPPRFSGLQFPNYSSELNVNALELDDSALYLCASSLDREIKQYFGPGTRLTVT.

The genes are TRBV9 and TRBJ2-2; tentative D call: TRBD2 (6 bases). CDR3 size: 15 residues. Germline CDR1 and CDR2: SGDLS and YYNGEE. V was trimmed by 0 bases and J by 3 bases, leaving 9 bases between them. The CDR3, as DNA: TGTGCCAGCAGCGTAGGGCGGGGCCACACCGGGGAGCTGTTTTTT. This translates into CASSVGRGHTGELFF.

CDR3 nucleotides: TGTGCCAGCAGCGTTATACCAGGGGAGATGGCTGAAGCTTTCTTT. This translates into CASSVIPGEMAEAFF. The V gene is TRBV9, the J gene TRBJ1-1, with a weak D call TRBD1 (6 bases). This CDR3 region has 15 residues. Germline-derived CDR1 and CDR2 are SGDLS and YYNGEE. V lost 2 bases to trimming and J lost 6 bases, with 17 bases between them.

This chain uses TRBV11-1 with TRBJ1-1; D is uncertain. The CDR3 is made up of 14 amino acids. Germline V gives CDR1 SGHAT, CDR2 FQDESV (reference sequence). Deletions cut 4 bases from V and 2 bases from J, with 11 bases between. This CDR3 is CASSSRRLNTEAFF. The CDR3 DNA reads TGTGCCAGCAGCTCAAGACGGCTAAACACTGAAGCTTTCTTT.

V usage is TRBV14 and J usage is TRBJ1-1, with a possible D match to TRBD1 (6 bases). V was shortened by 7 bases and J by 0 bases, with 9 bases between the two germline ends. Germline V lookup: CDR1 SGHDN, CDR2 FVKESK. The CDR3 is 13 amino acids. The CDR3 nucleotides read TGTGCCAGCAAGGGGGGACTGAACACTGAAGCTTTCTTT. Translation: CASKGGLNTEAFF.

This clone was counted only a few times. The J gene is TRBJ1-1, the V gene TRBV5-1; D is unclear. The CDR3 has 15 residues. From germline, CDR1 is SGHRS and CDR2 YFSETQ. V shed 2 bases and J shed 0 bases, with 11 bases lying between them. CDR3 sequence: CASSFWASLNTEAFF. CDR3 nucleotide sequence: TGCGCCAGCAGCTTCTGGGCGAGCTTGAACACTGAAGCTTTCTTT.

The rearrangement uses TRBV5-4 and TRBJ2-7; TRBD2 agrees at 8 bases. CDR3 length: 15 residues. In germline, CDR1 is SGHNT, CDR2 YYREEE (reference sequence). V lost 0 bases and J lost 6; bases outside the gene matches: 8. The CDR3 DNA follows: TGTGCCAGCAGCTTGGACGGGGGGGGCCTCTCCGAGCAGTACTTC. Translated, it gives CASSLDGGGLSEQYF.

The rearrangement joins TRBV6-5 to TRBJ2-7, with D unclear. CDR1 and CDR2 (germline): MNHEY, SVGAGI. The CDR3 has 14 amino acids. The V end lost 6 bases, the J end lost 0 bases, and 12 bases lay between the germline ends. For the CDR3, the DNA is TGTGCCAGCAGGCGCACGGGCCTCTCCTACGAGCAGTACTTC. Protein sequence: CASRRTGLSYEQYF.

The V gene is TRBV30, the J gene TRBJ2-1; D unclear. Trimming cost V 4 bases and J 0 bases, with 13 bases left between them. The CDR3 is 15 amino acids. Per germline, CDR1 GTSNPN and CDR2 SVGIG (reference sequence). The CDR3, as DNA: TGTGCCTGGACCAAAACTCATAGCTCCTACAATGAGCAGTTCTTC. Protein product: CAWTKTHSSYNEQFF. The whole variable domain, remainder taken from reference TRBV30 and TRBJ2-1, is SQTIHQWPATLVQPVGSPLSLECTVEGTSNPNLYWYRQAAGRGLQLLFYSVGIGQISSEVPQNLSASRPQDRQFILSSKKLLLSDSGFYLCAWTKTHSSYNEQFFGPGTRLTVL.

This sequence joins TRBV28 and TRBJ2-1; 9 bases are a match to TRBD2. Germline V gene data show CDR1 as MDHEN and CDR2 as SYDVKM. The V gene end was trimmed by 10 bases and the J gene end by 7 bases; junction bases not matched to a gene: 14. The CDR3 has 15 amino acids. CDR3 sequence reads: CATLSREGLGNEQFF. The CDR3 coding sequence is TGTGCCACTCTGTCGCGGGAGGGCCTAGGGAATGAGCAGTTCTTC.

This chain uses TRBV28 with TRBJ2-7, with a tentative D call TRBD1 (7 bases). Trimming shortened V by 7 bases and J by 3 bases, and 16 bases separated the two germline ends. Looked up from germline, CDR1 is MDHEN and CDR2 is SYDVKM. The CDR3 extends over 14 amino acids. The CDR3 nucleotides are TGTGCCAGCACCTCAGGGGGGACGGACTACGAGCAGTACTTC. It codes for CASTSGGTDYEQYF.

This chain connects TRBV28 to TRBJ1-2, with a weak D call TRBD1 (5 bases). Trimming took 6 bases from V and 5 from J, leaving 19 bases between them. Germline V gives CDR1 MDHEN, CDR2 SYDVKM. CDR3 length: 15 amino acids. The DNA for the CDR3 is TGTGCCAGCAGCCTCTCAAGGGGATTTTGGTATGGCTACACCTTC. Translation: CASSLSRGFWYGYTF.